One sample yielded the 23 T cell receptor beta chains listed below, sequenced in a study of human versus mouse CDR3 diversity and MHC coevolution. TCRdb keeps only in-frame clones here, not all; method: immunoSEQ multiplex PCR. This sample has roughly 81,000 clones; roughly 93% occur once, and the top ten carry 1.3% to 1.5%. The sequenced sample was naive CD4+ T cells from blood. The subset: CD45RO-negative CD62L-positive naive CD4 T cells. These receptor sequences come from a person aged 30 to 69 in good health.

This chain links TRBV6-4 with TRBJ1-2, with 10 bases that match TRBD1. The CDR3 has 13 amino acids. The germline gives CDR1 MRHNA, CDR2 SNTAGT. Trimming at V came to 6 bases and at J to 8 bases, leaving 6 bases not matched to a gene. DNA for the CDR3: TGTGCCAGCAGCGGGACAGGGGTAGAGGGCTACACCTTC. Residues: CASSGTGVEGYTF.

The V and J genes are TRBV19 and TRBJ2-3, with 8 bases aligning to TRBD1. Germline V gene sequence: CDR1 LNHDA, CDR2 SQIVND (reference sequence). The junction had 9 bases not matched to a gene; V was cut back by 8 bases and J by 5 bases. The CDR3 extends over 14 amino acids. The CDR3 sequence is CASVGRGPVDTQYF. CDR3 in DNA: TGTGCCAGTGTCGGCAGGGGGCCGGTAGATACGCAGTATTTT.

The J gene is TRBJ2-7, the V gene TRBV21-1; the table's D gene call, TRBD1, was not cross checked with the DNA. TRBV21-1 constitutes a pseudogene. The CDR3 is made up of 15 amino acids. The CDR3 sequence: CASSTVLQGADEQYF. The DNA for the CDR3 is TGTGCCAGCAGCACCGTCCTACAGGGGGCGGACGAGCAGTACTTC.

This clone was picked up a small number of times. Sequence at one end of the junction differs from germline and may be a read error. The chain is built from TRBV14 and TRBJ1-4, with D unclear. The germline V gene has CDR1 SGHDN and CDR2 FVKESK. The CDR3 loop spans 14 amino acids. In DNA form, the CDR3 reads TGTGCCAGCAGCGAAGACGGAATGAGGGAAAAACTGTTTTTT. The encoded protein is CASSEDGMREKLFF.

This clone was observed once. V and J are TRBV7-9 and TRBJ2-1; possible D gene TRBD2, 7 bases. CDR1 is SEHNR and CDR2 is FQNEAQ in the germline V gene (reference sequence). There are 14 residues in the CDR3. Trimming shortened V by 5 bases and J by 8 bases, and 16 bases separated the two germline ends. For the CDR3, the DNA is TGTGCCAGCAGCCGCCCAGAGGGGGGGGATGAGCAGTTCTTC. The encoded protein is CASSRPEGGDEQFF.

The chain uses TRBV7-9 and TRBJ2-7, with D unresolved. Germline CDR1 SEHNR, CDR2 FQNEAQ (reference sequence). CDR3 length: 12 amino acids. The V end lost 0 bases, the J end lost 3 bases, and 3 bases lay between the germline ends. CDR3: CASSLALYEQYF. The CDR3 DNA sequence: TGTGCCAGCAGCTTAGCCCTCTACGAGCAGTACTTC.

In its sample, this clone was seen once. Here the CDR3 reads CASSFRDRAFTGELFF. The CDR3 DNA reads TGTGCCAGCAGCTTCCGGGACAGGGCGTTCACCGGGGAGCTGTTTTTT. This chain uses TRBV5-6 with TRBJ2-2, with TRBD1 matching over 9 bases. Germline lookup yields CDR1 SGHDT and CDR2 YYEEEE. The CDR3 totals 16 residues. After removal of 2 bases from V and 4 bases from J, the junction contained 6 bases not matched to a gene.

This chain links TRBV18 with TRBJ1-1; D is undetermined. Germline CDR1 and CDR2: KGHSH and LQKENI. The length of the CDR3 is 11 residues. Trimming shortened V by 6 bases and J by 6 bases, and 8 bases separated the two germline ends. Written as DNA, the CDR3 is TGTGCCAGCTCGGAGGTTTCTGAAGCTTTCTTT. Its translation is CASSEVSEAFF.

The CDR3 here is CIGERNTGELFF. The CDR3, as DNA: TGCATCGGTGAACGGAACACCGGGGAGCTGTTTTTT. This chain uses TRBV29-1 with TRBJ2-2; unclear D gene. Germline loops: CDR1 SQVTM, CDR2 ANQGSEA. The CDR3 length is 12 residues.

The V and J genes are TRBV4-3 and TRBJ1-2; TRBD1 aligns across 8 bases. V lost 4 bases to trimming and J lost 4 bases; unmatched junction nucleotides: 5. Germline loops: CDR1 LGHNA, CDR2 YSLEER. The CDR3 consists of 14 residues. This chain's CDR3 is CASSPGQEIYGYTF. As DNA, the CDR3 is TGCGCCAGCAGCCCGGGACAGGAAATCTATGGCTACACCTTC.

This chain uses TRBV11-2 with TRBJ2-2; 7 positions match TRBD2. Germline V gene data show CDR1 as SGHAT and CDR2 as FQNNGV. CDR3 length: 18 residues. The junction had 14 bases not matched to a gene; V was cut back by 1 base and J by 6 bases. The CDR3 sequence is CASSLVGGRMGIAGELFF. CDR3 DNA sequence: TGTGCCAGCAGCTTAGTCGGCGGGAGAATGGGTATTGCCGGGGAGCTGTTTTTT.

This chain uses TRBV18 with TRBJ1-1; weak D call: TRBD1 (6 bases). Between the trimmed V and J ends, which lost 1 base and 6 bases, there was a span of 21 bases. This CDR3 spans 17 amino acids. In germline, CDR1 is KGHSH, CDR2 LQKENI. The CDR3 DNA is TGTGCCAGCTCACCACTGGGACATAATTCGAAACCTTCTGAAGCTTTCTTT. Protein: CASSPLGHNSKPSEAFF. Combining the CDR3 with reference TRBV18 and TRBJ1-1 gives the whole variable domain NAGVMQNPRHLVRRRGQEARLRCSPMKGHSHVYWYRQLPEEGLKFMVYLQKENIIDESGMPKERFSAEFPKEGPSILRIQQVVRGDSAAYFCASSPLGHNSKPSEAFFGQGTRLTVV.

The genes are TRBV6-5 and TRBJ2-7; tentative D call: TRBD2 (7 bases). V was pared by 2 bases and J by 3 bases, with 14 bases between. This CDR3 is built from 15 residues. The germline gives CDR1 MNHEY, CDR2 SVGAGI. CDR3 loop: CASSYRGAGGYEQYF. In nucleotides, the CDR3 is TGTGCCAGCAGTTACCGGGGGGCTGGGGGCTACGAGCAGTACTTC.

This clone was recorded once. V gene TRBV4-1 combines with J gene TRBJ2-1; maybe TRBD1 (6 bases). Looked up from germline, CDR1 is MGHRA and CDR2 is YSYEKL. The CDR3 is made up of 17 amino acids. The V end was cut by 2 bases, the J end by 8 bases, with 22 bases between. In nucleotides, the CDR3 is TGCGCCAGCAGCCAATTCCCCCACCCGGACAGCCCCCATGAGCAGTTCTTC. This gives the protein CASSQFPHPDSPHEQFF.

The chain employs TRBV5-4 and TRBJ2-3; D possibly corresponds to TRBD1 (6 bases). The CDR3 is made up of 15 amino acids. CDR1 and CDR2 (germline): SGHNT, YYREEE (reference sequence). V shed 1 base and J shed 1 base, with 10 bases lying between them. The CDR3 DNA reads as TGTGCCAGCAGCTTGAAAGCAGGGGGCACAGATACGCAGTATTTT. It encodes CASSLKAGGTDTQYF.

This clone was seen once. The chain couples TRBV2 to TRBJ1-5; TRBD1 is a possible D gene (6 bases). Germline V gene sequence: CDR1 SNHLY, CDR2 FYNNEI. The CDR3 totals 13 residues. V shed 6 bases and J shed 7 bases, with 13 bases lying between them. The CDR3 region is CASRGGVLQPQHF. The DNA of the CDR3 is TGTGCCAGCAGAGGGGGGGTGTTGCAGCCCCAGCATTTT.

V usage is TRBV2 and J usage is TRBJ1-1; D possibly corresponds to TRBD1 (5 bases). Trimming left V 8 bases short and J 1 base short, with 17 bases between. The length of the CDR3 is 15 residues. Germline CDR1 and CDR2: SNHLY and FYNNEI. The CDR3 is CASLSRWGGNTEAFF. CDR3 DNA: TGTGCCAGCCTATCTAGGTGGGGCGGGAACACTGAAGCTTTCTTT. The complete variable domain, with remaining parts taken from reference TRBV2 and TRBJ1-1, reads EPEVTQTPSHQVTQMGQEVILRCVPISNHLYFYWYRQILGQKVEFLVSFYNNEISEKSEIFDDQFSVERPDGSNFTLKIRSTKLEDSAMYFCASLSRWGGNTEAFFGQGTRLTVV.

The chain couples TRBV5-1 to TRBJ2-7, with TRBD1 matching over 8 bases. Germline V CDR1 and CDR2: SGHRS, YFSETQ. After removal of 2 bases from V and 3 bases from J, the junction contained 1 base not matched to a gene. The CDR3 covers 13 residues. The chain's CDR3 is CASSFTGGYEQYF. CDR3 nucleotide sequence: TGCGCCAGCAGCTTTACAGGGGGCTACGAGCAGTACTTC.

The rearrangement links TRBV5-4 to TRBJ2-7; 10 nucleotides line up with TRBD2. Trimming took 3 bases from V and 3 from J; bases not matched to a gene: 6. Germline values: CDR1 SGHNT, CDR2 YYREEE (reference sequence). The CDR3 is 15 amino acids. CDR3 in amino acids: CASSWGLAPDYEQYF. CDR3 in DNA: TGTGCCAGCAGCTGGGGACTAGCGCCTGACTACGAGCAGTACTTC.

The chain has TRBV28 and TRBJ1-4; D may be TRBD1 (5 bases). Germline lookup yields CDR1 MDHEN and CDR2 SYDVKM. The CDR3 totals 15 residues. V was trimmed by 3 bases and J by 3 bases, leaving 11 bases between them. In DNA form, the CDR3 reads TGTGCCAGCAGTTTGGGGGGGAGGTCTAATGAAAAACTGTTTTTT. Protein sequence: CASSLGGRSNEKLFF. The whole variable domain, filled in from reference TRBV28 and TRBJ1-4, reads DVKVTQSSRYLVKRTGEKVFLECVQDMDHENMFWYRQDPGLGLRLIYFSYDVKMKEKGDIPEGYSVSREKKERFSLILESASTNQTSMYLCASSLGGRSNEKLFFGSGTQLSVL.

This sequence joins TRBV6-4 and TRBJ2-7, with 8 bases that match TRBD2. The CDR3 is made up of 18 amino acids. Germline assignment: CDR1 MRHNA and CDR2 SNTAGT. The trim removed 6 bases at V and 5 bases at J, leaving 21 bases unmatched. The CDR3 protein is CASREGGGAGTRWHEQYF. The CDR3 DNA sequence: TGTGCCAGCAGAGAAGGCGGCGGCGCGGGGACTAGGTGGCACGAGCAGTACTTC.

V gene TRBV15 combines with J gene TRBJ2-7; a weak D match, TRBD2 (5 bases). The germline gives CDR1 LNHNV, CDR2 YYDKDF (reference sequence). V lost 5 bases and J 0 bases, leaving 23 bases between the germline ends. CDR3 length equals 18 residues. Written as DNA, the CDR3 is TGTGCCACCAGCCTGTCCTCCTTTCCGGCGGGTCCCTCCTACGAGCAGTACTTC. Translating it yields CATSLSSFPAGPSYEQYF.

This chain connects TRBV29-1 to TRBJ1-2; perhaps TRBD1 as D (6 bases). CDR1 and CDR2 (germline): SQVTM, ANQGSEA. The CDR3 covers 12 residues. The germline V and J ends were trimmed by 6 bases and 2 bases, with 10 bases remaining between them. CDR3 region: CSVGGANYGYTF. The CDR3 DNA reads TGCAGCGTGGGGGGGGCAAACTATGGCTACACCTTC. The full variable domain, rest sourced from reference TRBV29-1 and TRBJ1-2, is SAVISQKPSRDICQRGTSLTIQCQVDSQVTMMFWYRQQPGQSLTLIATANQGSEATYESGFVIDKFPISRPNLTFSTLTVSNMSPEDSSIYLCSVGGANYGYTFGSGTRLTVV.